These T cell receptor beta chains were read from a single sample in a study of PD-L1 blockade in urothelial cancer. Profiling relied on immunoSEQ multiplex PCR, and the TCRdb table lists in-frame clones only, not all of them. The sample includes tens of thousands of clones, around 76% of them seen just once. The starting material was PBMCs, obtained around atezolizumab (anti-PD-L1) treatment. The receptor set was obtained from a man in his 70s with urothelial cancer. Each CDR3 is given with its conserved first and last residue. The D gene is left open where the match is weak. The listing skips clone size in some rows; elsewhere it reads once, few, many or a size class.

CDR3 | DNA | V | length | size | J | D
CASSVGADRTTEAFF | TGCGCCAGCAGCGTGGGTGCGGACAGAACCACTGAAGCTTTCTTT | TRBV5-1 | 15 | once | TRBJ1-1 | NA
CASSTEPGVSTDTQYF | TGCGCCAGCAGCACCGAACCGGGGGTTAGCACAGATACGCAGTATTTT | TRBV5-1 | 16 | NA | TRBJ2-3 | NA
CASNIGGTYNEQFF | TGTGCCAGCAATATAGGGGGCACCTACAATGAGCAGTTCTTC | TRBV9 | 14 | NA | TRBJ2-1 | TRBD1
CAWSVVVFEKLFF | TGTGCCTGGAGTGTGGTAGTATTCGAAAAACTGTTTTTT | TRBV30 | 13 | NA | TRBJ1-4 | NA
CASSLGGRSYGYTF | TGTGCCAGCAGCCTCGGGGGAAGAAGCTATGGCTACACCTTC | TRBV5-8 | 14 | NA | TRBJ1-2 | NA
CASSGGERAANTEAFF | TGTGCCAGCAGTGGTGGGGAGAGGGCGGCGAACACTGAAGCTTTCTTT | TRBV6-4 | 16 | NA | TRBJ1-1 | NA
CATSSGLQETQYF | TGTGCCACGTCGTCGGGACTTCAAGAGACCCAGTACTTC | TRBV10-3 | 13 | once | TRBJ2-5 | NA
CASRWTGYYTF | TGTGCCAGTAGATGGACAGGCTACTACACCTTC | TRBV19 | 11 | NA | TRBJ1-2 | TRBD1
CASSPGQGFPPISTDTQYF | TGTGCCAGCAGTCCCGGACAGGGGTTTCCTCCTATTAGCACAGATACGCAGTATTTT | TRBV27 | 19 | NA | TRBJ2-3 | TRBD1
CASSLESGGRLEQYF | TGCGCCAGCAGCTTGGAAAGCGGGGGGAGGTTAGAGCAGTACTTC | TRBV5-1 | 15 | NA | TRBJ2-7 | TRBD2
CASSLTRGDSPLHF | TGTGCCAGCAGTTTAACACGGGGAGATTCACCCCTCCACTTT | TRBV27 | 14 | NA | TRBJ1-6 | NA
CASRGTGGDSPLHF | TGTGCCAGCAGGGGGACAGGTGGTGACTCACCCCTCCACTTT | TRBV7-9 | 14 | few | TRBJ1-6 | TRBD1
CASSYSGTKDGYTF | TGTGCCAGCAGTTACTCCGGAACTAAGGATGGCTACACCTTC | TRBV6-6 | 14 | NA | TRBJ1-2 | NA
CASSSTGDAATYEQYF | TGTGCCAGCAGCTCGACAGGGGACGCTGCCACTTACGAGCAGTACTTC | TRBV7-2 | 16 | NA | TRBJ2-7 | TRBD1
CASSLAMAGFPYNEQFF | TGTGCCAGCAGCTTAGCGATGGCGGGTTTCCCCTACAATGAGCAGTTCTTC | TRBV7-9 | 17 | NA | TRBJ2-1 | NA
CASSLAGAGVGSDTQYF | TGTGCCAGCAGCTTAGCCGGAGCGGGAGTAGGCTCAGATACGCAGTATTTT | TRBV7-2 | 17 | NA | TRBJ2-3 | TRBD2
CASSVDLSDEQFF | TGTGCCAGCAGCGTAGATTTGAGCGATGAGCAGTTCTTC | TRBV9 | 13 | NA | TRBJ2-1 | NA
CASSSGLAYEQYF | TGTGCCAGCTCGTCGGGACTGGCCTACGAGCAGTACTTC | TRBV18 | 13 | NA | TRBJ2-7 | NA
CASSALVLASTDTQYF | TGTGCCAGCAGCGCCTTGGTACTAGCGAGCACAGATACGCAGTATTTT | TRBV5-4 | 16 | NA | TRBJ2-3 | TRBD2
CASSLLGQEKLFF | TGTGCCAGCAGTTTATTGGGGCAAGAAAAACTGTTTTTT | TRBV28 | 13 | NA | TRBJ1-4 | NA
CASSQDQRQRTEAFF | TGCGCCAGCAGCCAAGATCAACGACAACGGACTGAAGCTTTCTTT | TRBV4-1 | 15 | few | TRBJ1-1 | NA
CASSPGGSQETQYF | TGTGCCAGCAGCCCGGGCGGGTCCCAAGAGACCCAGTACTTC | TRBV11-3 | 14 | NA | TRBJ2-5 | NA
CASNIQGGGQYF | TGTGCCAGCAATATACAGGGGGGTGGGCAGTACTTC | TRBV6-5 | 12 | few | TRBJ2-7 | TRBD1
CASSYSRVRGGTEAFF | TGTGCCAGCAGTTACTCGAGGGTCCGGGGGGGCACTGAAGCTTTCTTT | TRBV6-5 | 16 | NA | TRBJ1-1 | NA
CASSPGQPPYEQYF | TGTGCCAGCAGCCCTGGACAGCCTCCCTACGAGCAGTACTTC | TRBV7-9 | 14 | NA | TRBJ2-7 | NA
CASWGLGARPEAFF | TGTGCCAGTTGGGGGCTGGGGGCCCGTCCTGAAGCTTTCTTT | TRBV27 | 14 | NA | TRBJ1-1 | NA
CASSPGLPYEQYF | TGTGCCAGCAGCCCGGGACTTCCCTACGAGCAGTACTTC | TRBV6-6 | 13 | NA | TRBJ2-7 | NA
CASYSYGYTF | TGTGCCAGTTACAGCTATGGCTACACCTTC | TRBV6-1 | 10 | NA | TRBJ1-2 | NA
CASNRQGGTEAFF | TGTGCCAGCAACCGACAGGGGGGCACTGAAGCTTTCTTT | TRBV27 | 13 | NA | TRBJ1-1 | TRBD1
CASSPPGVPPTDTQYF | TGTGCCAGCAGCCCGCCGGGGGTCCCCCCCACAGATACGCAGTATTTT | TRBV5-6 | 16 | NA | TRBJ2-3 | NA
CASSLYGQGAEQFF | TGCGCCAGCAGCTTGTACGGACAGGGCGCTGAGCAGTTCTTC | TRBV5-1 | 14 | NA | TRBJ2-1 | TRBD1
CASSSRDRTSGSKETQYF | TGTGCCAGCAGTTCGAGGGATCGGACTAGCGGGAGCAAAGAGACCCAGTACTTC | TRBV7-2 | 18 | NA | TRBJ2-5 | TRBD2
CASSPTKGEEKLFF | TGCGCCAGCAGCCCGACAAAGGGGGAAGAAAAACTGTTTTTT | TRBV5-1 | 14 | NA | TRBJ1-4 | NA
CASSFWTSGTDTQYF | TGCGCCAGCAGCTTCTGGACTAGCGGAACAGATACGCAGTATTTT | TRBV5-1 | 15 | NA | TRBJ2-3 | TRBD2
CSVTGQGMYEQYF | TGCAGCGTTACTGGACAGGGGATGTACGAGCAGTACTTC | TRBV29-1 | 13 | NA | TRBJ2-7 | TRBD1
CASSESTGVGYTF | TGTGCCAGCAGTGAATCGACAGGGGTTGGCTACACCTTC | TRBV6-1 | 13 | NA | TRBJ1-2 | TRBD1
CASSVNRTPRRGTGSYEQYF | TGTGCCAGCAGTGTCAATAGGACCCCGCGTAGAGGGACAGGGAGCTACGAGCAGTACTTC | TRBV2 | 20 | NA | TRBJ2-7 | TRBD1
CASSQDSGKYYEQYF | TGTGCCAGCAGCCAAGATTCGGGAAAATACTACGAGCAGTACTTC | TRBV14 | 15 | NA | TRBJ2-7 | NA
CASSVDGVQFF | TGTGCCAGCAGCGTAGACGGGGTGCAGTTCTTC | TRBV9 | 11 | NA | TRBJ2-1 | NA
CASSPLGAGGTEAFF | TGTGCCAGCAGCCCCCTAGGGGCAGGGGGCACTGAAGCTTTCTTT | TRBV9 | 15 | NA | TRBJ1-1 | TRBD1
CASSLASGGNTEAFF | TGTGCCAGCAGCTTAGCCTCAGGGGGCAACACTGAAGCTTTCTTT | TRBV7-9 | 15 | few | TRBJ1-1 | TRBD1